A selection of T cell receptor beta chains follows, all from one sample in a study of long-term antiretroviral therapy in people with HIV. Sequenced by immunoSEQ multiplex PCR; TCRdb stores in-frame clones only, minus some. Found here are about 23,000 clones, roughly 82% of them singletons; the top ten hold 5%. Specimen: unsorted PBMCs, collected 0.3 years after starting antiretroviral therapy. The receptors derive from a man aged 50-60 years with HIV. The CDR3 runs from the conserved cysteine through the conserved F or W. D genes are given only for firm matches. Expanded clones are given a class, and other clones once, few, many or no size at all.

V gene,J gene,clone size,D gene,CDR3 DNA,CDR3 protein
TRBV6-5,TRBJ2-7,large,.,TGTGCCAGCAGTTACTCGGGGAGTGGCGAGCAGTACTTC,CASSYSGSGEQYF
TRBV11-2,TRBJ2-1,.,.,TGTGCCAGCAGCTTACTGGGTTACTACAATGAGCAGTTCTTC,CASSLLGYYNEQFF
TRBV2,TRBJ2-3,.,.,TGTGCCAGCAGTGCCCTCGGCAGGGGTTCCACAGATACGCAGTATTTT,CASSALGRGSTDTQYF
TRBV7-2,TRBJ1-2,few,.,TGTGCCAGCAGCCCAAACTATTCGGGGGGCGCGAACTATGGCTACACCTTC,CASSPNYSGGANYGYTF
TRBV4-2,TRBJ2-2,few,.,TGTGCCAGCAGTCGGACAGAGACGAACACCGGGGAGCTGTTTTTT,CASSRTETNTGELFF
TRBV19,TRBJ2-7,few,TRBD1,TGTGCCAGTAGTATAGGAGGGGGCAAATACGAGCAGTACTTC,CASSIGGGKYEQYF
TRBV6-1,TRBJ1-1,.,.,TGTGCCAGCAGTGAAGTAGCAATAAACACTGAAGCTTTCTTT,CASSEVAINTEAFF
TRBV5-4,TRBJ1-2,.,.,TGTGCCAGCAGCTCCGGGGAAGGCTACACCTTC,CASSSGEGYTF
TRBV18,TRBJ2-1,.,.,TGTGCCAGCTCACCCTATTCGGATGAGCAGTTCTTC,CASSPYSDEQFF
TRBV6-5,TRBJ1-1,.,.,TGTGCCAGCAGTTACCCGGGTCTCAGGGGTGAAGCTTTCTTT,CASSYPGLRGEAFF
TRBV5-8,TRBJ1-5,few,.,TGTGCCAGCAGCCCTGACAGAGCCGCGCAGCCCCAGCATTTT,CASSPDRAAQPQHF
TRBV7-3,TRBJ1-2,once,.,TGTGCCAGCAGCTTAACGCCGGGGGGTCTTAACTATGGCTACACCTTC,CASSLTPGGLNYGYTF
TRBV27,TRBJ2-3,few,TRBD1,TGTGCCAGCAGTTTCTCGCCCGGGACAGGGCATACAGATACGCAGTATTTT,CASSFSPGTGHTDTQYF
TRBV4-1,TRBJ1-1,.,.,TGCGCCAGCAGCCAAGGAGGACGGACTGAAGCTTTCTTT,CASSQGGRTEAFF
TRBV5-4,TRBJ1-1,.,.,TGTGCCAGCAGCGACAAGGGGGACACTGAAGCTTTCTTT,CASSDKGDTEAFF
TRBV4-3,TRBJ2-7,.,.,TGCGCCAGCAGCCGTGATCTAGCAGGTCAAGCCTACGAGCAGTACTTC,CASSRDLAGQAYEQYF
TRBV19,TRBJ1-3,.,.,TGTGCCAGTAGTTCCCGGGGCCTCTCTGGAAACACCATATATTTT,CASSSRGLSGNTIYF
TRBV2,TRBJ2-3,.,.,TGTGCCAGCGAAGGACAGTACGGAGATACGCAGTATTTT,CASEGQYGDTQYF
TRBV15,TRBJ1-6,.,.,TGTGCCACCAGCAGAGATCCGGGGGGGAATTCACCCCTCCACTTT,CATSRDPGGNSPLHF
TRBV5-1,TRBJ2-2,.,TRBD1,TGCGCCAGCAGCTTAAGGGACAGGGGGCGCCCCGGGGAGCTGTTTTTT,CASSLRDRGRPGELFF
TRBV28,TRBJ1-5,once,.,TGTGCCAGCAGTTTAAGCGGGTCTCAGCCCCAGCATTTT,CASSLSGSQPQHF
TRBV6-5,TRBJ2-1,.,TRBD1,TGTGCCAGCACTACAGGGGGACTTTTGAATGAGCAGTTCTTC,CASTTGGLLNEQFF
TRBV9,TRBJ2-1,.,.,TGTGCCAGCAGCGTACAGCCCCTTGGCGATGAGCAGTTCTTC,CASSVQPLGDEQFF
TRBV5-4,TRBJ2-3,once,TRBD2,TGTGCCAGCAGCTTTGTAGCGGGGTCCACAGATACGCAGTATTTT,CASSFVAGSTDTQYF
TRBV28,TRBJ1-4,.,.,TGTGCCAGCGGGGAGCCGAATGAAAAACTGTTTTTT,CASGEPNEKLFF
TRBV9,TRBJ1-2,few,TRBD1,TGTGCCAGCAGCCCGGTGGCAGGGGGCGCCGAGATAGATGGCTACACCTTC,CASSPVAGGAEIDGYTF
TRBV28,TRBJ2-1,.,.,TGTGCCAGCAGTGTCGGCGGGCAGAGGCTCTACAATGAGCAGTTCTTC,CASSVGGQRLYNEQFF
TRBV28,TRBJ1-1,few,.,TGTGCCAGCAGTTTTTTGCTCACAGGGAAGACTGAAGCTTTCTTT,CASSFLLTGKTEAFF
TRBV4-3,TRBJ2-7,.,.,TGCGCCAGCAGCCAATACTCCAGGGTTGTGTACGAGCAGTACTTC,CASSQYSRVVYEQYF
TRBV7-9,TRBJ1-1,.,TRBD1,TGTGCCAGCAGCTTCAAAGGGGGCTCGAACACTGAAGCTTTCTTT,CASSFKGGSNTEAFF
TRBV19,TRBJ1-2,.,.,TGTGCCAGTACAACACCCCCGGGCGGCTACTATGGCTACACCTTC,CASTTPPGGYYGYTF
TRBV4-3,TRBJ2-7,.,.,TGCGCCAGCAGCCCAAGGGTCGGGGGCGGCGAGCAGTACTTC,CASSPRVGGGEQYF